Each of the 19 T cell receptor beta chains below was sequenced from the same sample in a study of T-cell reconstitution after alpha-beta-depleted transplantation in children. Preparing the TCRbeta library involved the use of unique molecular identifiers. TCRdb itself ran the PCR reads through MiXCR, one entry per CDR3 protein. The sample carries some 590,000 distinct CDR3 sequences, about 10% recorded once. Sequenced here: PBMCs from the stem cell graft donor, sampled from the stem cell graft. Receptor source: a human donor who donated a stem cell graft to a child with acute myeloid leukemia.

This clonotype was seen at least ten times. The chain employs TRBV4-3 and TRBJ2-5, with 7 bases that match TRBD1. The CDR3 has 16 amino acids. Per the germline V gene, CDR1 is LGHNA and CDR2 is YSLEER. The J segment lost 6 bases and the V segment lost 1 base, leaving 11 bases of the junction unmatched. CDR3 in DNA: TGCGCCAGCAGCCAAGTTAAGGGGGCCGTAGGAAAGACCCAGTACTTC. It codes for CASSQVKGAVGKTQYF.

This chain links TRBV7-3 with TRBJ2-7; D perhaps matches TRBD1 (5 bases). CDR3 length equals 14 residues. The germline V and J ends were trimmed by 1 base and 5 bases, with 12 bases remaining between them. Germline V CDR1 and CDR2: SGHTA, FQGTGA. CDR3 loop: CASSLIRTYDEQYF. The CDR3 coding sequence is TGTGCCAGCAGCTTAATAAGGACATACGACGAGCAGTACTTC.

The CDR3 DNA is TGTGCCTGGAGTTTCGAGGGAGCGAATGAGCAGTTCTTC. This codes for CAWSFEGANEQFF. The rearrangement uses TRBV30 and TRBJ2-1; TRBD2 is a possible D gene (5 bases). Per the germline V gene, CDR1 is GTSNPN and CDR2 is SVGIG (reference sequence). V was clipped by 2 bases and J by 7 bases, with 12 bases between them. This CDR3 spans 13 amino acids.

The gene calls are TRBV5-4 and TRBJ2-2; TRBD2 agrees at 7 bases. V shed 1 base and J 0 bases; nucleotides not matched to a gene: 6. The CDR3 extends over 17 amino acids. The V gene's germline CDR1 is SGHNT and CDR2 YYREEE (reference sequence). CDR3 residues: CASSLLLAETNTGELFF. The DNA of the CDR3 is TGTGCCAGCAGCTTGCTGCTAGCGGAAACGAACACCGGGGAGCTGTTTTTT.

The chain combines TRBV7-8 with TRBJ2-7; a weak D match, TRBD2 (6 bases). This CDR3 is built from 14 residues. Germline assignment: CDR1 SGHVS and CDR2 FQNEAQ. Deletions cut 1 base from V and 6 bases from J, with 13 bases between. The CDR3 bases are TGTGCCAGCAGCTTAGTTACCGGGAGCGGCGAGCAGTACTTC. Translated: CASSLVTGSGEQYF. The full variable domain, rest sourced from reference TRBV7-8 and TRBJ2-7, is GAGVSQSPRYKVAKRGQDVALRCDPISGHVSLFWYQQALGQGPEFLTYFQNEAQLDKSGLPSDRFFAERPEGSVSTLKIQRTQQEDSAVYLCASSLVTGSGEQYFGPGTRLTVT.

This clonotype came up many times. This rearrangement joins TRBV5-1 to TRBJ2-5; 8 nucleotides align to TRBD2. With 3 bases clipped from V and 4 bases from J, the junction kept 11 bases outside the gene matches. The CDR3 extends over 16 amino acids. The germline V gene encodes CDR1 SGHRS and CDR2 YFSETQ. CDR3 coding DNA: TGCGCCAGCAGCTCCGCATGGACTAGCAGCGGAGAGACCCAGTACTTC. Its protein is CASSSAWTSSGETQYF.

This clonotype was seen a few times. This sequence joins TRBV12-3 or TRBV12-4 and TRBJ2-3, with 9 bases fitting TRBD1. This CDR3 region has 15 residues. The V segment lost 1 base and the J segment 4 bases; nucleotides outside the gene matches: 3. The CDR3 loop reads CASSLDGTGPDTQYF. Written as DNA, the CDR3 is TGTGCCAGCAGTTTAGATGGGACAGGGCCAGATACGCAGTATTTT.

This clonotype has at least ten counts. The rearrangement joins TRBV7-2 to TRBJ2-7; D is perhaps TRBD2 (5 bases). This CDR3 has 14 residues. Trimming removed 1 base at V and 3 bases at J, with 10 bases between. CDR1 is SGHTA, CDR2 FQGNSA, per germline. The CDR3 sequence is CASSLDGGLYEQYF. In DNA form, the CDR3 reads TGTGCCAGCAGCTTAGACGGCGGGCTCTACGAGCAGTACTTC.

This clonotype was observed a handful of times. In DNA, the CDR3 is TGCAGCGCATCGGGGGGACAGGGCGAGGGTGAAGCTTTCTTT. Its protein is CSASGGQGEGEAFF. The J gene is TRBJ1-1, the V gene TRBV29-1; the match to TRBD1 covers 9 bases. CDR3 length equals 14 residues. V dropped 7 bases and J dropped 7; count of bases not matched to a gene: 13. The germline CDR1 and CDR2 sequences are SQVTM and ANQGSEA. Full variable domain (missing parts from reference TRBV29-1 and TRBJ1-1): SAVISQKPSRDICQRGTSLTIQCQVDSQVTMMFWYRQQPGQSLTLIATANQGSEATYESGFVIDKFPISRPNLTFSTLTVSNMSPEDSSIYLCSASGGQGEGEAFFGQGTRLTVV.

The chain has TRBV9 and TRBJ2-1; a weak D match, TRBD2 (6 bases). Deletions cut 3 bases from V and 10 bases from J, with 17 bases between. The CDR3 is made up of 14 amino acids. Germline loops: CDR1 SGDLS, CDR2 YYNGEE. This chain's CDR3 is CASSETGTSDEQFF. In nucleotides, the CDR3 is TGTGCCAGCAGCGAGACCGGGACTTCGGACGAGCAGTTCTTC.

This clonotype was detected ten times or more. The V gene is TRBV6-2 or TRBV6-3, the J gene TRBJ2-3, with D perhaps matching TRBD2 (6 bases). The CDR3 has 15 amino acids. From germline, CDR1 is MNHEY and CDR2 SVGEGT. V shed 6 bases and J shed 1 base, with 14 bases lying between them. CDR3 sequence reads: CASRGLVIGTDTQYF. CDR3 sequence (DNA): TGTGCCAGCAGGGGACTGGTTATTGGCACAGATACGCAGTATTTT.

The chain employs TRBV7-2 and TRBJ2-2; 7 nucleotides match TRBD2. V lost 5 bases, J lost 5 bases, and 8 bases stayed unmatched. The CDR3 extends over 15 amino acids. Germline V CDR1 and CDR2: SGHTA, FQGNSA. CDR3 amino acids: CASSPRTSQTGELFF. The CDR3 nucleotides read TGTGCCAGCAGCCCCCGGACTAGTCAGACCGGGGAGCTGTTTTTT.

The genes are TRBV10-3 and TRBJ2-3, with TRBD1 identical over 8 bases. The germline gives CDR1 ENHRY, CDR2 SYGVKD. V was clipped by 6 bases and J by 8 bases; unmatched bases: 10. The CDR3 has 14 residues. CDR3 coding DNA: TGTGCCATCAGGGACACAGGGGGAGAGGGTACGCAGTATTTT. It yields the protein CAIRDTGGEGTQYF.

This clonotype has just a few counts. As DNA, the CDR3 is TGCGCCAGCAGCTCGCATGGGGGGGCCAACCGGGGCAATGAGCAGTTCTTC. It yields the protein CASSSHGGANRGNEQFF. The rearrangement joins TRBV5-1 to TRBJ2-1; D may be TRBD2 (7 bases). Germline CDR1 is SGHRS and CDR2 is YFSETQ. CDR3 size: 17 residues. The V gene lost 3 bases and the J gene lost 6 bases, with 22 bases spanning the gap.

This clonotype was seen more than once but under ten times. This chain joins TRBV6-8 and TRBJ2-1; D not resolved. This CDR3 is 8 amino acids long. Per germline, CDR1 MNHGY and CDR2 SAAAGT. The CDR3 coding sequence is TGTGCGCAAGCGAAGCAGTTCTTC. This encodes CAQAKQFF.

The genes are TRBV30 and TRBJ2-7; the D is unclear. The germline CDR1 and CDR2 sequences are GTSNPN and SVGIG (reference sequence). V was trimmed by 6 bases and J by 2 bases, leaving 17 bases between them. This CDR3 is built from 14 residues. The chain's CDR3 is CACLPETSAYEQYF. The CDR3 nucleotides read TGTGCCTGCCTACCCGAGACAAGCGCCTACGAGCAGTACTTC.

The V call is TRBV12-3 or TRBV12-4, the J call TRBJ1-4; a weak D match, TRBD1 (5 bases). CDR3 length: 13 amino acids. V was cut by 6 bases and J by 13 bases, with 18 bases left in between. CDR3 bases: TGTGCCAGCAGCACAGGTTCGGGTAGCTCACTGTTTTTT. Its translation: CASSTGSGSSLFF.

This clonotype was detected many times. The J gene is TRBJ1-1, the V gene TRBV10-3; 11 nucleotides match TRBD1. This CDR3 contains 14 residues. Trimming cost V 10 bases and J 0 bases; bases outside gene matches: 4. Germline V gene sequence: CDR1 ENHRY, CDR2 SYGVKD. This chain's CDR3 is CATGTGGLNTEAFF. CDR3 bases: TGTGCCACCGGGACAGGGGGTCTGAACACTGAAGCTTTCTTT.

The J gene is TRBJ2-2, the V gene TRBV12-3 or TRBV12-4; the D call may be TRBD1 or TRBD2 (6 bases each). V lost 2 bases, J lost 2 bases, and 18 bases lay in between. The CDR3 runs to 18 residues. In nucleotides, the CDR3 is TGTGCCAGCAGTTTATTTCTGGGCGGGACATACAACACCGGGGAGCTGTTTTTT. It translates to CASSLFLGGTYNTGELFF.